This record looks at one TCR beta chain sequence and its context. With 3 bases removed from V and 2 bases from J, the gap between germline ends came to 8 bases. In germline, CDR1 is LNHDA, CDR2 SQIVND (reference sequence). The CDR3 sequence is 13 residues long. TCRdb keeps only in-frame clones here, not all; method: immunoSEQ multiplex PCR. The sample consists of tens of thousands of clones, 80% to 95% of them appearing once. This record belongs to a study of technical replicates of blood from several donors. The receptor's source is a human donor in good health. Some clones in this sample may be carry-over from other donors' samples. The rearrangement joins TRBV19 to TRBJ2-7; D gene uncertain. Sequenced input: PBMCs. CDR3 in amino acids: CASSIGVPYEQYF. CDR3 nucleotides: TGTGCCAGTAGTATTGGAGTTCCCTACGAGCAGTACTTC.